This paragraph covers one T cell receptor beta chain sequence. What this receptor recognizes is not known. No qualities accompany the bases; no much larger clone lies one base away. TCRbeta CDR3 regions were amplified from genomic DNA using the immunoSEQ Assay, a bias-controlled multiplex PCR. The study's processing was this. The number of nucleated cells in each sample was estimated from the amplification of reference gene primers within the assay. To quantify the absolute abundance of each unique TCRbeta CDR3 rearrangement, sequence reads were collapsed and filtered. Productive Simpson clonality was computed per sample as the square root of Simpson's diversity index over productive rearrangements. TCRdb took this table from immuneACCESS and kept in-frame rearrangements with V and J called. Such tables lack part of the clones; where checked against another copy, unresolved V genes explain under half of the gap, and the rest is unexplained. The V and J calls and clone size come from that table; D and trimming were worked out from the DNA. This sample has more than 90,000 clones in its table, and around 76% of those were observed once. 15% to 20% of the sample comes from the top ten.

Whole blood was collected in K2EDTA tubes by collaborating institutions according to the institutions' own protocols. For TCRbeta analysis, collaborators shipped samples in one of three forms: frozen whole blood, isolated PBMCs, or DNA extracted from either of those sample types. This sample is part of a study of blood T cell repertoires in COVID-19 (dated by TCRdb to the early 2020s). About the investigation overall: The collaborator samples originated in the United States, Italy and Spain and spanned the acute and convalescent phases of COVID-19. The material from the prospective study consisted of cDNA or gDNA derived from T cells, B-cell-depleted T cells, or PBMCs. The dataset comprised deeply sampled blood TCRbeta repertoires from subjects exposed to, actively infected with, or recovered from COVID-19. A freely available public database, intended as a resource for researchers studying the immune response to SARS-CoV-2, is where the repertoires were released. Samples came from the ongoing ImmuneRACE study (first 160 participants) plus 1,254 subjects from 6 global collaborators. Nearly every sample came with metadata listing a de-identified subject ID, COVID-19 status, age in years and sex. Where available, HLA class I and class II types were obtained from metadata supplied by the sample provider rather than from assay-based typing.

Trimming takes 0 bases from V and 1 base from J, and the germline ends sit 9 bases apart. From the germline V gene, CDR1 is SQVTM and CDR2 is ANQGSEA. From its cysteine to its phenylalanine, the CDR3 spans 14 amino acids. Kept here is only the CDR3 DNA, which spans 42 bases and is read in frame from base 1. The paper's findings and limits, for the study overall: The quantity of clinical and demographic metadata differed by source and by participant and was supplied without curation.

The chain is assembled from TRBV29-1 and TRBJ1-2, with no D gene named confidently. The sequencing sample was made of peripheral blood. The clonotype was recovered from a man older than 75 with acute or convalescent COVID-19. CDR3 loop: CSVEDDYFNYGYTF. The nucleotide sequence reads as follows: TGCAGCGTTGAAGATGACTATTTTAACTATGGCTACACCTTC. With all but the CDR3 taken from the reference TRBV29-1 and TRBJ1-2 genes, the full variable domain is: SAVISQKPSRDICQRGTSLTIQCQVDSQVTMMFWYRQQPGQSLTLIATANQGSEATYESGFVIDKFPISRPNLTFSTLTVSNMSPEDSSIYLCSVEDDYFNYGYTFGSGTRLTVV.